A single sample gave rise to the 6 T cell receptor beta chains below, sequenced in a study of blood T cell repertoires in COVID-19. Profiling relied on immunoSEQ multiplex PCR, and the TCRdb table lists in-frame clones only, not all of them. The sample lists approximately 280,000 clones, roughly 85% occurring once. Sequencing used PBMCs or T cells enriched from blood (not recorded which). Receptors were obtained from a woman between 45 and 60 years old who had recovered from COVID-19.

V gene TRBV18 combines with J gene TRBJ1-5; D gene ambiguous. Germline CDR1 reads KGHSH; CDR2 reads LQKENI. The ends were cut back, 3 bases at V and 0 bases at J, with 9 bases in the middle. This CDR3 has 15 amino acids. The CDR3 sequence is CASSPTSNSNQPQHF. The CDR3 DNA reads TGTGCCAGCTCACCGACATCTAATAGCAATCAGCCCCAGCATTTT.

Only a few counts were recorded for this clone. CDR3 DNA sequence: TGTGCCACCTACGGGACAGGTACCTTCTCCTACGAGCAGTACTTC. Protein: CATYGTGTFSYEQYF. V and J are TRBV28 and TRBJ2-7; 8 nucleotides align to TRBD1. The CDR3 runs to 15 residues. Germline V gene sequence: CDR1 MDHEN, CDR2 SYDVKM. The J segment lost 0 bases and the V segment lost 10 bases, leaving 11 bases of the junction unmatched.

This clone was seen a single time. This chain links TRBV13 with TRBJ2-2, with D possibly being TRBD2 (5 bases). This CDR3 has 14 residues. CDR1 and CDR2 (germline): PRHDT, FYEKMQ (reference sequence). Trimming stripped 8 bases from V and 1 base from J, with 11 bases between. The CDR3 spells CASRTDLNTGELFF. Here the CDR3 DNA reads TGTGCCAGCCGGACTGATCTGAACACCGGGGAGCTGTTTTTT.

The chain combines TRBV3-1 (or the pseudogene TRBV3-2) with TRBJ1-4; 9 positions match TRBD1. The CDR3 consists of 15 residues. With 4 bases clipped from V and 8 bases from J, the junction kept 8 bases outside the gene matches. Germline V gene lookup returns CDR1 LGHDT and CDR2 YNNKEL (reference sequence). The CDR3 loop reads CASSPDRGVREKLFF. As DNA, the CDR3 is TGTGCCAGCAGCCCCGACAGGGGGGTACGGGAAAAACTGTTTTTT.

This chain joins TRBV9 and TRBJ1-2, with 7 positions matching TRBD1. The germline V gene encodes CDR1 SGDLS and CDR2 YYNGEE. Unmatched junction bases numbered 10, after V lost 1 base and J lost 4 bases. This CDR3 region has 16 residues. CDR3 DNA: TGTGCCAGCAGCGTAACTTCACGACAGGGATTCTATGGCTACACCTTC. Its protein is CASSVTSRQGFYGYTF.

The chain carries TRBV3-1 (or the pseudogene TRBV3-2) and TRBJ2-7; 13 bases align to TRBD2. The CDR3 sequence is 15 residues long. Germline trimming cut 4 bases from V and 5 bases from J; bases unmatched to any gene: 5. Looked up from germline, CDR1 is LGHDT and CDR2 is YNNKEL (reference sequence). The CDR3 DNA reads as TGTGCCAGCAGCCGACGGACTAGCGGGAGAGACGAGCAGTACTTC. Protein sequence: CASSRRTSGRDEQYF.